This TCR beta chain was sequenced for a study of graft-versus-host responses after intestinal transplantation. Generated by immunoSEQ multiplex PCR, the TCRdb table keeps only in-frame clones and is missing some. The sample yields 60,000 to 90,000 clones, less than 95% seen once. The CDR3 runs 14 residues. Per the germline V gene, CDR1 is PRHDT and CDR2 is FYEKMQ (reference sequence). V lost 5 bases and J 6 bases, leaving 13 bases between the germline ends. As regards this clone: Its antigen remains unidentified.

The sequencing used unstimulated CD8+ T cells sorted from spleen or lymph node cells, collected before intestinal transplant. This TCR was recovered from a human donor who received an intestinal transplant. This chain joins TRBV13 and TRBJ2-2; possible D gene TRBD2, 5 bases. In DNA, the CDR3 is TGTGCCAGCAGCGGCACGGACTCCGCCGGGGAGCTGTTTTTT. This codes for CASSGTDSAGELFF.